These T cell receptor beta chains were read from a single sample in a study of tumor-infiltrating lymphocytes in localized non-small cell lung cancer. Some clones are missing from TCRdb's copy, which holds only in-frame ones; the method was immunoSEQ multiplex PCR. The data hold 12,000 or so clones, with around 84% observed a single time. Sequenced input: lung tumor tissue. The origin of the receptors is a human donor with non-small cell lung cancer. CDR3s include the opening cysteine and the closing phenylalanine or tryptophan. D genes are given only for firm matches. Not every row has a clone size; where given, it reads once, few, many or a size class.

TRBV19	TRBJ1-6	TRBD1	NA	CASSLRHRGIQNSPLHF	TGTGCCAGTAGTCTACGCCACAGGGGCATTCAGAATTCACCCCTCCACTTT
TRBV6-6	TRBJ2-5	TRBD1	NA	CASSTGAETQYF	TGTGCCAGCAGTACAGGGGCGGAGACCCAGTACTTC
TRBV9	TRBJ2-1	TRBD2	NA	CASSVARGVMENEQFF	TGTGCCAGCAGCGTAGCTCGGGGGGTAATGGAGAATGAGCAGTTCTTC
TRBV29-1	TRBJ1-2	NA	NA	CSVEVGRGYTF	TGCAGCGTTGAAGTAGGGCGGGGCTACACCTTC
TRBV9	TRBJ2-7	NA	NA	CASSVGINYEQYF	TGTGCCAGCAGCGTAGGTATCAACTACGAGCAGTACTTC
TRBV29-1	TRBJ1-1	NA	NA	CSVDSGNTEAFF	TGCAGCGTTGACTCAGGGAACACTGAAGCTTTCTTT
TRBV29-1	TRBJ1-5	TRBD1	NA	CSVLGQGGQPQHF	TGCAGCGTTCTCGGACAGGGTGGTCAGCCCCAGCATTTT
TRBV6-4	TRBJ1-2	NA	NA	CASSETETSANGYTF	TGTGCCAGCAGTGAGACGGAGACTTCGGCGAATGGCTACACCTTC
TRBV7-3	TRBJ1-2	TRBD1	NA	CASSLDRGGYGYTF	TGTGCCAGCAGTTTGGACAGGGGAGGCTATGGCTACACCTTC
TRBV4-3	TRBJ2-7	NA	NA	CASSQELLGEQYF	TGCGCCAGCAGCCAGGAGTTATTAGGAGAGCAGTACTTC
TRBV9	TRBJ1-2	NA	NA	CASSVEDDFLYGYTF	TGTGCCAGCAGCGTAGAGGACGATTTCCTCTATGGCTACACCTTC
TRBV5-5	TRBJ2-5	NA	NA	CASSLVWDQETQYF	TGTGCCAGCAGCTTGGTCTGGGATCAAGAGACCCAGTACTTC
TRBV5-4	TRBJ2-3	NA	NA	CASSDRGGVDTQYF	TGTGCCAGCAGCGACAGGGGAGGGGTAGATACGCAGTATTTT
TRBV12-5	TRBJ1-6	TRBD1	NA	CASGLIGDRGGPLHF	TGTGCTAGTGGTTTGATTGGGGACAGGGGGGGGCCCCTCCACTTT
TRBV5-1	TRBJ1-5	NA	NA	CASSLAGGVGQPQHF	TGCGCCAGCAGCTTGGCCGGTGGGGTGGGTCAGCCCCAGCATTTT
TRBV7-9	TRBJ2-2	TRBD2	NA	CASSPGSGRRGWDTGELFF	TGTGCCAGCAGCCCCGGGTCCGGGAGGCGGGGATGGGACACCGGGGAGCTGTTTTTT
TRBV5-1	TRBJ2-7	TRBD1	few	CASSLGYVTQGAYEQYF	TGCGCCAGCAGCTTGGGGTATGTGACACAGGGGGCCTACGAGCAGTACTTC
TRBV6-6	TRBJ1-5	NA	NA	CASSYSASNQPQHF	TGTGCCAGCAGTTACTCGGCTAGCAATCAGCCCCAGCATTTT
TRBV6-1	TRBJ1-5	NA	once	CASSEASGRDNQPQHF	TGTGCCAGCAGTGAAGCTTCGGGCCGTGACAATCAGCCCCAGCATTTT
TRBV7-2	TRBJ1-5	NA	NA	CASSFWGSNQPQHF	TGTGCCAGCAGCTTCTGGGGTAGCAATCAGCCCCAGCATTTT
TRBV7-8	TRBJ2-7	NA	NA	CASVRFQGSVEQYF	TGTGCCAGCGTACGTTTTCAGGGTTCTGTCGAGCAGTACTTC
TRBV13	TRBJ1-2	TRBD1	NA	CASSLGRDRDRYGYTF	TGTGCCAGCAGCTTAGGAAGGGACAGGGATCGGTATGGCTACACCTTC
TRBV18	TRBJ1-1	NA	NA	CASSSDILEAFF	TGTGCCAGCTCATCCGACATACTTGAAGCTTTCTTT
TRBV19	TRBJ2-3	NA	NA	CASSIDSNLGTDTQYF	TGTGCCAGTAGTATAGATTCAAATCTAGGCACAGATACGCAGTATTTT
TRBV9	TRBJ1-3	NA	NA	CASSPDTAGTIYF	TGTGCCAGCAGCCCTGACACCGCCGGCACCATATATTTT
TRBV7-2	TRBJ1-5	NA	few	CASSLAPGNQPQHF	TGTGCCAGCAGCTTAGCCCCTGGGAATCAGCCCCAGCATTTT